The 20 T cell receptor beta chains reported below all come from one sample, sequenced in a study of T-cell reconstitution after alpha-beta-depleted transplantation in children. Preparation of the TCRbeta library was carried out with unique molecular identifiers. In TCRdb, the PCR reads were re-called with MiXCR into one record per CDR3 protein. The profile shows 500,000 to 750,000 distinct CDR3 sequences, approximately 12% of them singletons. The sequences come from PBMCs, mostly from graft donor cells, collected 360 days after TCRalphabeta/CD19-depleted stem cell transplant. These receptors all stem from a male patient younger than 18 who had a stem cell transplant for acute myeloid leukemia, so the T cells may come from the graft donor.

The chain uses TRBV30 and TRBJ2-7, with TRBD1 matching 10 bases. The CDR3 covers 14 residues. Trimming took 3 bases from V and 5 from J; bases not matched to a gene: 7. In germline, CDR1 is GTSNPN, CDR2 SVGIG (reference sequence). In DNA form, the CDR3 reads TGTGCCTGGAGACGGACAGGGGGGTCGAACGAGCAGTACTTC. This translates into CAWRRTGGSNEQYF.

This clonotype was seen only a few times. The chain is built from TRBV4-3 and TRBJ2-1; tentative D call: TRBD2 (6 bases). Germline values: CDR1 LGHNA, CDR2 YSLEER. This CDR3 contains 16 residues. V lost 0 bases to trimming and J lost 2 bases, with 11 bases between them. The DNA for the CDR3 is TGCGCCAGCAGCCAAGAGCGCGGGGTGCCCTACAATGAGCAGTTCTTC. This translates into CASSQERGVPYNEQFF.

This clonotype appeared a few times. This chain uses TRBV27 with TRBJ1-1; D possibly corresponds to TRBD1 (5 bases). CDR3 length: 12 residues. Per the germline V gene, CDR1 is MNHEY and CDR2 is SMNVEV (reference sequence). V was cut by 4 bases and J by 7 bases, with 10 bases left in between. CDR3 protein: CASSWDGLEAFF. DNA for the CDR3: TGTGCCAGCAGTTGGGACGGACTTGAAGCTTTCTTT.

V usage is TRBV20-1 and J usage is TRBJ1-5; 7 nucleotides align to TRBD1. CDR3 length: 15 residues. CDR1 is DFQATT, CDR2 SNEGSKA, per germline (reference sequence). Germline trimming cut 0 bases from V and 8 bases from J; bases unmatched to any gene: 10. The CDR3 DNA reads TGCAGTGCTAGAGAGGCAGGGGGACCTCAGGAGCCCCAGCATTTT. Translated: CSAREAGGPQEPQHF.

The sample holds a few counts of this clonotype. The V call is TRBV6-2 or TRBV6-3, the J call TRBJ2-1, with 13 positions matching TRBD2. CDR1 is MNHEY, CDR2 SVGEGT, per germline. The CDR3 contains 17 residues. The V segment lost 6 bases and the J segment 1 base; nucleotides outside the gene matches: 6. This CDR3 reads CASSYGLAGESYNEQFF. DNA of the CDR3: TGTGCCAGCAGCTACGGACTAGCGGGAGAATCCTACAATGAGCAGTTCTTC.

This clonotype has only a few counts. The gene calls are TRBV28 and TRBJ2-7; D may be TRBD1 or TRBD2 (5 bases each). V lost 6 bases and J 3 bases, leaving 18 bases between the germline ends. Germline assignment: CDR1 MDHEN and CDR2 SYDVKM. The CDR3 is 15 residues long. DNA for the CDR3: TGTGCCAGCAGCCACAAACGAGGGGTTAGCTACGAGCAGTACTTC. Protein product: CASSHKRGVSYEQYF. The complete variable domain, with remaining parts taken from reference TRBV28 and TRBJ2-7, reads DVKVTQSSRYLVKRTGEKVFLECVQDMDHENMFWYRQDPGLGLRLIYFSYDVKMKEKGDIPEGYSVSREKKERFSLILESASTNQTSMYLCASSHKRGVSYEQYFGPGTRLTVT.

The rearrangement links TRBV20-1 to TRBJ2-7; no reliable D call. The V and J ends lost 3 bases and 2 bases respectively, with 11 bases between them. The CDR3 extends over 13 amino acids. Germline-derived CDR1 and CDR2 are DFQATT and SNEGSKA (reference sequence). CDR3 sequence reads: CSASRATPYEQYF. The CDR3 nucleotides are TGCAGTGCTAGTCGGGCAACCCCCTACGAGCAGTACTTC.

This clonotype was recorded a few times. V and J are TRBV20-1 and TRBJ2-7, with 11 bases that match TRBD2. Unmatched junction bases numbered 22, after V lost 5 bases and J lost 4 bases. CDR3 length equals 19 residues. Germline CDR1 reads DFQATT; CDR2 reads SNEGSKA (reference sequence). CDR3 in DNA: TGCAGTGCTCGGTTCTGGGGGGCTAAGACTAGCGGGATAATGTACGAGCAGTACTTC. Protein: CSARFWGAKTSGIMYEQYF.

This clonotype occurred a few times. The chain has TRBV6-2 or TRBV6-3 and TRBJ2-3, with D possibly being TRBD2 (5 bases). CDR3 length: 14 amino acids. In germline, CDR1 is MNHEY, CDR2 SVGEGT. The V and J ends lost 6 bases and 4 bases respectively, with 14 bases between them. The CDR3 protein is CASRRGLLPDTQYF. In nucleotides, the CDR3 is TGTGCCAGCAGACGTGGACTCTTACCAGATACGCAGTATTTT.

The chain uses TRBV18 and TRBJ1-1; 11 bases map to TRBD1. This CDR3 has 12 residues. V lost 10 bases to trimming and J lost 5 bases; unmatched junction nucleotides: 3. Germline V gene sequence: CDR1 KGHSH, CDR2 LQKENI. CDR3: CATRDRGTEAFF. CDR3 DNA sequence: TGTGCCACCCGGGACAGGGGGACTGAAGCTTTCTTT.

This clonotype has only a few counts. This chain joins TRBV7-8 and TRBJ2-7; D might be TRBD2 (5 bases). CDR1 is SGHVS and CDR2 is FQNEAQ in the germline V gene. V lost 5 bases, J lost 2 bases, and 16 bases lay in between. The CDR3 sequence is 15 residues long. CDR3 DNA: TGTGCCAGCAGCCAGGCTAGCCGGATCACCTACGAGCAGTACTTC. Protein: CASSQASRITYEQYF.

The chain employs TRBV15 and TRBJ2-1; D unclear. Germline values: CDR1 LNHNV, CDR2 YYDKDF (reference sequence). The length of the CDR3 is 16 residues. Trimming took off 0 bases at V and 6 bases at J, with 15 bases between the two ends. As DNA, the CDR3 is TGTGCCACCAGCAGAGATTTGACTTCTAAAGTCAATGAGCAGTTCTTC. This encodes CATSRDLTSKVNEQFF.

The chain uses TRBV20-1 and TRBJ2-7; TRBD1 might be the D (6 bases). Germline CDR1 DFQATT, CDR2 SNEGSKA (reference sequence). The CDR3 sequence is 14 residues long. V lost 1 base, J lost 0 bases, and 10 bases lay in between. The CDR3 DNA follows: TGCAGTGCTAGAGTTAAGGACAGCTCCTACGAGCAGTACTTC. Translating gives CSARVKDSSYEQYF.

This clonotype was seen repeatedly, ten times or more. V usage is TRBV19 and J usage is TRBJ2-1; 10 bases fit TRBD2. Unmatched junction bases numbered 4, after V lost 6 bases and J lost 8 bases. The germline gives CDR1 LNHDA, CDR2 SQIVND (reference sequence). The CDR3 is 13 amino acids. The CDR3 DNA sequence: TGTGCCAGTAGCCCTAGCGGGAGTCATGAGCAGTTCTTC. Its protein product is CASSPSGSHEQFF.

In this sample, this clonotype turned up many times. The gene calls are TRBV11-3 and TRBJ2-1, with 7 bases aligning to TRBD1. The CDR3 sequence is 12 residues long. CDR1 and CDR2 (germline): SGHNT, YENEEA. J gave up 9 bases and V 5 bases, and 4 bases lay outside the gene matches. The CDR3 DNA reads TGTGCCAGCAGCCTCAGGGGGAGTGAGCAGTTCTTC. Protein product: CASSLRGSEQFF.

This clonotype came up a few times. The chain uses TRBV20-1 and TRBJ2-4; D is uncertain. The ends were cut back, 6 bases at V and 1 base at J, with 13 bases in the middle. This CDR3 is built from 14 residues. Germline V gives CDR1 DFQATT, CDR2 SNEGSKA (reference sequence). In nucleotides, the CDR3 is TGCAGTGCACCTTCCAGGTTGGCCAAAAACATTCAGTACTTC. It codes for CSAPSRLAKNIQYF.

The genes are TRBV7-3 and TRBJ2-6; 11 bases fit TRBD2. With 3 bases clipped from V and 4 bases from J, the junction kept 5 bases outside the gene matches. Germline CDR1 is SGHTA and CDR2 is FQGTGA. CDR3 size: 17 residues. The CDR3 sequence is CASSFSGRVSGANVLTF. In DNA, the CDR3 is TGTGCCAGCAGCTTTAGCGGGAGGGTGAGCGGGGCCAACGTCCTGACTTTC. Using reference TRBV7-3 and TRBJ2-6 for the parts outside the CDR3, the full variable domain is GAGVSQTPSNKVTEKGKYVELRCDPISGHTALYWYRQSLGQGPEFLIYFQGTGAADDSGLPNDRFFAVRPEGSVSTLKIQRTERGDSAVYLCASSFSGRVSGANVLTFGAGSRLTVL.

The chain joins TRBV29-1 to TRBJ2-1, with 10 nucleotides matching TRBD1. The CDR3 extends over 13 amino acids. CDR1 is SQVTM and CDR2 is ANQGSEA in the germline V gene. After removal of 7 bases from V and 8 bases from J, the junction contained 8 bases not matched to a gene. The CDR3 spells CSGGTGVGYEQFF. The CDR3 bases are TGCAGCGGTGGGACAGGGGTGGGGTATGAGCAGTTCTTC.

The DNA of the CDR3 is TGCAGTGCTTTCTACAGACAGTCCACCTCCTACGAGCAGTACTTC. This translates into CSAFYRQSTSYEQYF. This chain joins TRBV20-1 and TRBJ2-7; tentatively, D is TRBD1 (5 bases). CDR3 length: 15 residues. In germline, CDR1 is DFQATT, CDR2 SNEGSKA (reference sequence). Trimming took 5 bases from V and 0 from J, leaving 17 bases between them.

The chain combines TRBV27 with TRBJ1-2, with D perhaps TRBD1 (5 bases). The CDR3 has 15 residues. Germline CDR1 reads MNHEY; CDR2 reads SMNVEV (reference sequence). The V and J ends lost 3 bases and 3 bases respectively, with 14 bases between them. The DNA for the CDR3 is TGTGCCAGCAGTTTCAGGCCGGGACGGTACTATGGCTACACCTTC. As protein: CASSFRPGRYYGYTF.